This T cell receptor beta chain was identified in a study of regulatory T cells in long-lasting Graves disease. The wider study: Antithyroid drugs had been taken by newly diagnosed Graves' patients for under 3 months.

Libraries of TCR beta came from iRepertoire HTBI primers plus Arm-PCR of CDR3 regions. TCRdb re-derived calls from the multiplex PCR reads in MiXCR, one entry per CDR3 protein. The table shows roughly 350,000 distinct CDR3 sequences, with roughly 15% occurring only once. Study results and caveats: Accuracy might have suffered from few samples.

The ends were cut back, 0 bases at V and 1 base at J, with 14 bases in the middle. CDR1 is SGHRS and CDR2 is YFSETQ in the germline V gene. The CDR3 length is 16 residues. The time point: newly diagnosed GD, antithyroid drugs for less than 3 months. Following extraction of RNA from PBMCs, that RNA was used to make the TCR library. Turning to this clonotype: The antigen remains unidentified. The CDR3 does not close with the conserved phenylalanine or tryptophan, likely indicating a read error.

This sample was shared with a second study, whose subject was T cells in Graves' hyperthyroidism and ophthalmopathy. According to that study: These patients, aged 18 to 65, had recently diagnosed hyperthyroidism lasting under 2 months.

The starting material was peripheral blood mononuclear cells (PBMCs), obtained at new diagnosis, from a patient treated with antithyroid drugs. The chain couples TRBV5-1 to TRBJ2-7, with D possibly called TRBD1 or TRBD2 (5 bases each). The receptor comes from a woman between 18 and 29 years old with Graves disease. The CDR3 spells CASSLAWDPRSYEQYL. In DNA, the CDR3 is TGCGCCAGCAGCTTGGCCTGGGACCCCAGGTCCTACGAGCAGTACTTG.